The rows below give T cell receptor beta chains drawn from one sample of a study of blood T cell repertoires in COVID-19. TCRdb's table, derived via immunoSEQ multiplex PCR, lists solely in-frame clones and lacks some. This table has 45,000 to 65,000 clones, 91% appearing once. The material sequenced was peripheral blood. Receptors originate from a human donor in a cohort sampled during active COVID-19. Both conserved end residues are part of each CDR3. A D gene is named only where the DNA matches it firmly. Not every row has a clone size; where given, it reads once, few, many or a size class.

V	D	size	J	DNA	CDR3
TRBV7-9	NA	NA	TRBJ1-5	TGTGCCAGCAGCTTAGAGGGACTCGCGCCCCAGCATTTT	CASSLEGLAPQHF
TRBV5-1	TRBD2	NA	TRBJ2-7	TGCGCCAGCAGCTCTGGGACTAGCGGGCTTGGCGAAGAGCAGTACTTC	CASSSGTSGLGEEQYF
TRBV10-2	TRBD2	NA	TRBJ2-4	TGCGCCAGCAGGTCACTAGCGGGAGGGCCGGGGGTCAAAAACATTCAGTACTTC	CASRSLAGGPGVKNIQYF
TRBV24-1	TRBD1	NA	TRBJ1-2	TGTGCCACCAGTGATAAGTCCGGGACAGGGTTTTATGGCTACACCTTC	CATSDKSGTGFYGYTF
TRBV19	TRBD1	once	TRBJ2-5	TGTGCCAGTAGATTAATGGGGACAGGGGCTCAAGAGACCCAGTACTTC	CASRLMGTGAQETQYF
TRBV19	NA	NA	TRBJ2-7	TGTGCCAGTATTCGCAGGTCACCCGATAATGGCGAGCAGTACTTC	CASIRRSPDNGEQYF
TRBV6-6	NA	NA	TRBJ2-1	TGTGCCAGCAGTCCCCACCCGGGGGTGAGCTCCTACAATGAGCAGTTCTTC	CASSPHPGVSSYNEQFF
TRBV4-2	TRBD1	NA	TRBJ2-1	TGTGCCAGCAGCTCACAACAGGGGGCGCCTGAGCAGTTCTTC	CASSSQQGAPEQFF
TRBV13	NA	NA	TRBJ2-7	TGTGCCAGCAGTTGGCGTGGAGGGAGCTCCTACGAGCAGTACTTC	CASSWRGGSSYEQYF
TRBV6-5	NA	NA	TRBJ1-2	TGTGCCAGCAGTAAATCAGGGATCTTTGGCTACGGCTACACCTTC	CASSKSGIFGYGYTF
TRBV19	TRBD2	once	TRBJ2-1	TGTGCCAGTAGCGGACTGAGTAGCGGGGGCTCCTACAATGAGCAGTTCTTC	CASSGLSSGGSYNEQFF
TRBV28	NA	NA	TRBJ2-7	TGTGCCAGCAGTTTATCACAGTTCGGGCAGTACTTC	CASSLSQFGQYF
TRBV24-1	TRBD2	NA	TRBJ2-1	TGTGCCACCGGGGATAGCGGGCCTCGGGCCTACAATGAGCAGTTCTTC	CATGDSGPRAYNEQFF
TRBV5-1	NA	NA	TRBJ1-2	TGCGCCAGCAGCTCGACATCGGACAACACCTACTATGGCTACACCTTC	CASSSTSDNTYYGYTF
TRBV9	TRBD1	NA	TRBJ1-3	TGTGCCAGCAGCGCGCACAGGGGGCTAACTGGAAACACCATATATTTT	CASSAHRGLTGNTIYF
TRBV30	NA	NA	TRBJ2-1	TGTGCCTGGAGTGTAACAGGTTACAATGAGCAGTTCTTC	CAWSVTGYNEQFF
TRBV5-1	TRBD1	once	TRBJ1-2	TGCGCCAGCAGCGCAGAAGGGACAGATGGCTACACCTTC	CASSAEGTDGYTF
TRBV7-9	TRBD1	few	TRBJ2-7	TGTGCCAGCAGCCACAGTACAGGGGCCTACGAGCAGTACTTC	CASSHSTGAYEQYF
TRBV7-9	TRBD1	NA	TRBJ2-2	TGTGCCAGCAGCTCAGGACAGGGGTTAACCGGGGAGCTGTTTTTT	CASSSGQGLTGELFF
TRBV24-1	TRBD1	NA	TRBJ2-2	TGTGCCACCAGTGATCCCGGGACAGCGAACACCGGGGAGCTGTTTTTT	CATSDPGTANTGELFF
TRBV18	NA	NA	TRBJ1-2	TGTGCCAGCTCACCAGCGGTGACCGATCATAACTATGGCTACACCTTC	CASSPAVTDHNYGYTF
TRBV15	TRBD1	NA	TRBJ2-3	TGTGCCACCAGCAGTCCGGGACAGGGGGTGTTGGATACGCAGTATTTT	CATSSPGQGVLDTQYF
TRBV9	TRBD2	NA	TRBJ2-7	TGTGCCAGCAGCGTAGCTCCGGGACTAGCGAGCGAGCAGTACTTC	CASSVAPGLASEQYF
TRBV27	NA	NA	TRBJ1-4	TGTGCCAGCAGTGAGCTATCGAATAATGAAAAACTGTTTTTT	CASSELSNNEKLFF
TRBV7-7	TRBD2	NA	TRBJ2-1	TGTGCTAGCAGCCGCAGCGGGAGAGAGGACAATGAGCAGTTCTTC	CASSRSGREDNEQFF
TRBV6-5	NA	NA	TRBJ1-2	TGTGCCAGCTCGCGGGTGCGGGACTATGGCTACACCTTC	CASSRVRDYGYTF
TRBV7-9	NA	NA	TRBJ2-1	TGTGCCAGCAGCTTAGTTAATGGGGGCCTATACAATGAGCAGTTCTTC	CASSLVNGGLYNEQFF
TRBV7-2	NA	NA	TRBJ2-1	TGTGCCAGCAGCTTAGTGCGACTAGTCGTCTACAATGAGCAGTTCTTC	CASSLVRLVVYNEQFF
TRBV7-6	NA	NA	TRBJ2-7	TGTGCCAGCAGCCCCGGCGGGTGGGTCTCCTACGAGCAGTACTTC	CASSPGGWVSYEQYF
TRBV5-4	TRBD2	NA	TRBJ2-1	TGTGCCAGCAGTTTGGGGGGCGCGGGAGGTCACAATGAGCAGTTCTTC	CASSLGGAGGHNEQFF
TRBV9	TRBD1	NA	TRBJ1-6	TGTGCCAGCAGCGTAACAGCAGGGGGTGCGGCTGGCTCCTATAATTCACCCCTCCACTTT	CASSVTAGGAAGSYNSPLHF
TRBV28	TRBD1	NA	TRBJ1-5	TGTGCCAGCAGTTTAATCTTCCAGGGGGACCAGCCCCAGCATTTT	CASSLIFQGDQPQHF
TRBV30	NA	few	TRBJ1-5	TGTGCCTGGAGTCGGGGGAGCAATCAGCCCCAGCATTTT	CAWSRGSNQPQHF
TRBV2	NA	NA	TRBJ2-1	TGTGCCAGCAGTCCAGGGGCGACCTACAATGAGCAGTTCTTC	CASSPGATYNEQFF
TRBV4-3	NA	NA	TRBJ1-2	TGCGCCAGCAGCCAAGTCACACTAACCCCCTATGGCTACACCTTC	CASSQVTLTPYGYTF
TRBV21-1	NA	NA	TRBJ2-1	TGTGCCAGCAGCAAATGGGGTCCTAGCGGGAAGTACAATGAGCAGTTCTTC	CASSKWGPSGKYNEQFF
TRBV7-3	TRBD2	NA	TRBJ2-2	TGTGCCAGCAGCTTACGACTAGCGGAGGGACACGGGGAGCTGTTTTTT	CASSLRLAEGHGELFF
TRBV6-5	TRBD1	NA	TRBJ2-3	TGTGCCAGCAGGCCGGGACAGAGCACAGATACGCAGTATTTT	CASRPGQSTDTQYF
TRBV6-6	TRBD1	NA	TRBJ1-2	TGTGCCAGCAGTTACCCGACAGGGGGCGACTATGGCTACACCTTC	CASSYPTGGDYGYTF